The TCR beta chain described here comes from a study of blood T cell repertoires in COVID-19. This CDR3 has 13 residues. V dropped 6 bases and J dropped 4; count of bases not matched to a gene: 4. Only in-frame clones appear in the TCRdb table, and some are missing; sequencing was by immunoSEQ multiplex PCR. Of about 260,000 clones listed, over 75% were seen once; the top ten hold 3.1%. Sequences were obtained from PBMCs or T cells enriched from blood (not recorded which). This sequence joins TRBV12-3 or TRBV12-4 and TRBJ1-1; the match to TRBD1 covers 8 bases. This clonotype was obtained from a middle-aged woman who had been exposed to COVID-19. DNA for the CDR3: TGTGCCAGCAGCACAGGGGGGCCCACTGAAGCTTTCTTT. This translates into CASSTGGPTEAFF.